The T cell receptor (beta chain) described here comes from a study of T-cell memory formation after mild COVID-19. General study results and limits: The SARS-CoV-2 specificity of second-wave clones reaching peak at day 37 remained unverified.

CDR1 and CDR2 from the germline V gene are SEHNR and FQNEAQ (reference sequence). Trimming stripped 5 bases from V and 5 bases from J, with 7 bases between. This CDR3 is 12 amino acids long. TCRdb reprocessed the 5' RACE reads via MiXCR and lists one record per CDR3 protein. The sample shows 500,000 to 550,000 distinct CDR3 sequences, over 20% of them seen only once. This clonotype showed up many times. Its antigen is unknown. The V call is TRBV7-9, the J call TRBJ2-1; no clear D. The TCR comes from an adult woman who had mild COVID-19 (a few samples of this study predate the infection). Cell type and time point are not known. The sample consisted of PBMCs or a T cell subset sorted from them (not recorded which). The CDR3: CASSQDHNEQFF. The CDR3 region has the DNA TGTGCCAGCAGCCAGGATCACAATGAGCAGTTCTTC. Full variable domain (remainder filled in from reference TRBV7-9 and TRBJ2-1): DTGVSQNPRHKITKRGQNVTFRCDPISEHNRLYWYRQTLGQGPEFLTYFQNEAQLEKSRLLSDRFSAERPKGSFSTLEIQRTEQGDSAMYLCASSQDHNEQFFGPGTRLTVL.